Presented here are 30 T cell receptor beta chains from one specimen sequenced in a study of blood T cell repertoires in COVID-19. TCRdb keeps only in-frame clones here, not all; method: immunoSEQ multiplex PCR. The sample records under 150,000 clones, around four fifths being singletons. The sequencing input was peripheral blood. These receptors all stem from a woman in her thirties or forties with acute or convalescent COVID-19.

The chain uses TRBV30 and TRBJ2-5, with 8 nucleotides matching TRBD2. Germline values: CDR1 GTSNPN, CDR2 SVGIG (reference sequence). There are 16 residues in the CDR3. J was trimmed by 5 bases and V by 3 bases; bases with no gene match: 14. The CDR3 nucleotides are TGTGCCTGGAGCCCTCCATATGGGACTAGTAGGGAGACCCAGTACTTC. Translation gives CAWSPPYGTSRETQYF.

This clone occurred once. The chain combines TRBV18 with TRBJ2-3; maybe TRBD2 (7 bases). The germline V and J ends were trimmed by 6 bases and 1 base, with 20 bases remaining between them. Germline V gene lookup returns CDR1 KGHSH and CDR2 LQKENI. CDR3 length equals 17 residues. The CDR3 DNA reads TGTGCCAGCTCCCAGATCCCGGGGGGCAAAGGCACAGATACGCAGTATTTT. This gives the protein CASSQIPGGKGTDTQYF.

In this sample, this clone turned up once. The gene calls are TRBV30 and TRBJ1-2; D remains unclear. The germline V gene encodes CDR1 GTSNPN and CDR2 SVGIG (reference sequence). Trimming left V 2 bases short and J 3 bases short, with 16 bases between. The CDR3 is made up of 15 amino acids. The chain's CDR3 is CAWSQVGLGDYGYTF. CDR3 nucleotides: TGTGCCTGGAGTCAGGTCGGGTTGGGAGACTATGGCTACACCTTC.

V gene TRBV7-8 combines with J gene TRBJ1-1; 7 nucleotides agree with TRBD1. Germline V gene data show CDR1 as SGHVS and CDR2 as FQNEAQ. Trimming cost V 0 bases and J 4 bases; bases outside gene matches: 5. The CDR3 has 15 amino acids. The chain's CDR3 is CASSLAGGAVTEAFF. The CDR3, as DNA: TGTGCCAGCAGCTTAGCAGGGGGCGCGGTCACTGAAGCTTTCTTT.

The chain is built from TRBV21-1 and TRBJ2-3; TRBD2, the table's D call, was not compared with the DNA. TRBV21-1 is listed as a pseudogene. The length of the CDR3 is 18 residues. CDR3 region: CASSNNKVVAGGKDTQYF. In nucleotides, the CDR3 is TGTGCCAGCAGCAACAACAAAGTCGTAGCGGGGGGAAAAGATACGCAGTATTTT.

This clone came up once. V usage is TRBV5-6 and J usage is TRBJ1-5; D may be TRBD1 (5 bases). V lost 0 bases and J lost 4, with 11 bases in between. This CDR3 has 15 amino acids. CDR1 is SGHDT and CDR2 is YYEEEE in the germline V gene. The chain's CDR3 is CASSLAQGDNQPQHF. CDR3 bases: TGTGCCAGCAGCTTGGCCCAGGGCGATAATCAGCCCCAGCATTTT.

V is TRBV28 and J is TRBJ1-1, with D possibly being TRBD1 (5 bases). The CDR3 consists of 8 residues. Trimming removed 10 bases at V and 10 bases at J, with 7 bases between. Germline V gene data show CDR1 as MDHEN and CDR2 as SYDVKM. The chain's CDR3 is CATGGAFF. The DNA for the CDR3 is TGTGCCACCGGGGGAGCTTTCTTT.

This sequence joins TRBV29-1 and TRBJ1-1; the D is unclear. The CDR3 sequence is 13 residues long. Germline CDR1 SQVTM, CDR2 ANQGSEA. Trimming removed 3 bases from V and 3 bases from J, with 11 bases in between. The DNA for the CDR3 is TGCAGCGTTGAGAGGGTTGAGGACACTGAAGCTTTCTTT. Amino acid sequence: CSVERVEDTEAFF.

This chain links TRBV19 with TRBJ1-2; tentatively, D is TRBD1 (5 bases). V was cut by 6 bases and J by 6 bases, with 20 bases left in between. Germline CDR1 reads LNHDA; CDR2 reads SQIVND (reference sequence). The CDR3 length is 15 residues. The CDR3 coding sequence is TGTGCCAGTAGCTATAGATTAAGGGGTGTGAATGGCTACACCTTC. This codes for CASSYRLRGVNGYTF. Filled out from reference TRBV19 and TRBJ1-2, the complete variable domain reads DGGITQSPKYLFRKEGQNVTLSCEQNLNHDAMYWYRQDPGQGLRLIYYSQIVNDFQKGDIAEGYSVSREKKESFPLTVTSAQKNPTAFYLCASSYRLRGVNGYTFGSGTRLTVV.

This clone has just one count. This chain uses TRBV30 with TRBJ2-5; D gene uncertain. The V gene's germline CDR1 is GTSNPN and CDR2 SVGIG (reference sequence). With 2 bases removed from V and 5 bases from J, the gap between germline ends came to 12 bases. The CDR3 totals 13 residues. The CDR3 protein is CAWSKGLEETQYF. Written as DNA, the CDR3 is TGTGCCTGGAGTAAAGGTTTGGAGGAGACCCAGTACTTC.

The V and J genes are TRBV15 and TRBJ1-2; TRBD1 matches at 7 bases. V lost 0 bases, J lost 8 bases, and 6 bases stayed unmatched. In germline, CDR1 is LNHNV, CDR2 YYDKDF (reference sequence). The CDR3 consists of 14 residues. The CDR3 is CATSRDQGGEGYTF. CDR3 in DNA: TGTGCCACCAGCAGAGATCAGGGGGGAGAGGGCTACACCTTC.

The chain links TRBV7-9 to TRBJ2-2; possibly TRBD1 for D (6 bases). V dropped 3 bases and J dropped 4 bases, with 15 bases sitting between them. The CDR3 totals 16 residues. Germline CDR1 SEHNR, CDR2 FQNEAQ (reference sequence). As DNA, the CDR3 is TGTGCCAGCAGCTTTTTAAAACAGGGTGGCACCGGGGAGCTGTTTTTT. Protein: CASSFLKQGGTGELFF.

V usage is TRBV7-8 and J usage is TRBJ1-3, with TRBD1 matching over 7 bases. This CDR3 contains 14 residues. V gave up 6 bases and J gave up 3 bases; unmatched junction bases: 5. The germline V gene has CDR1 SGHVS and CDR2 FQNEAQ. In nucleotides, the CDR3 is TGTGCCAGCAGTCCAACAGGGGATGGAAACACCATATATTTT. The encoded protein is CASSPTGDGNTIYF. The full variable domain, with the rest looked up from reference TRBV7-8 and TRBJ1-3, is GAGVSQSPRYKVAKRGQDVALRCDPISGHVSLFWYQQALGQGPEFLTYFQNEAQLDKSGLPSDRFFAERPEGSVSTLKIQRTQQEDSAVYLCASSPTGDGNTIYFGEGSWLTVV.

This clone was observed a single time. The CDR3 DNA sequence: TGCGCCAGCAGCTTGAGTGCAGGGTTTACCTATGGCTACACCTTC. This translates into CASSLSAGFTYGYTF. The rearrangement uses TRBV5-1 and TRBJ1-2, with a weak D call TRBD1 (5 bases). Deletions cut 1 base from V and 4 bases from J, with 14 bases between. Germline CDR1 is SGHRS and CDR2 is YFSETQ. The CDR3 spans 15 residues.

The chain is built from TRBV7-2 and TRBJ1-2; 10 nucleotides align to TRBD1. The CDR3 covers 14 residues. Germline V gene data show CDR1 as SGHTA and CDR2 as FQGNSA. V lost 1 base to trimming and J lost 8 bases; unmatched junction nucleotides: 4. CDR3 sequence: CASSLGQGAGGYTF. The DNA for the CDR3 is TGTGCCAGCAGCTTAGGACAGGGGGCTGGAGGCTACACCTTC.

The chain recombines TRBV19 with TRBJ2-2, with D possibly TRBD2 on 7 matching bases. CDR3 size: 15 residues. In germline, CDR1 is LNHDA, CDR2 SQIVND (reference sequence). V was cut by 6 bases and J by 7 bases, with 18 bases left in between. The CDR3 DNA is TGTGCCAGTAGCCTCCCCGGGGGGCCCGGCGGGGAGCTGTTTTTT. Residues: CASSLPGGPGGELFF.

The chain uses TRBV30 and TRBJ1-2, with a weak D call TRBD1 (5 bases). CDR1 is GTSNPN and CDR2 is SVGIG in the germline V gene (reference sequence). V lost 0 bases and J lost 0, with 11 bases in between. This CDR3 contains 15 residues. The CDR3 here is CAWSVGSGANYGYTF. CDR3 bases: TGTGCCTGGAGTGTGGGGTCGGGGGCTAACTATGGCTACACCTTC.

This rearrangement joins TRBV6-1 to TRBJ1-3; D gene unclear. The CDR3 has 16 amino acids. Germline CDR1 reads MNHNS; CDR2 reads SASEGT. The V and J ends lost 0 bases and 3 bases respectively, with 12 bases between them. The CDR3 spells CASSEAQPGGGNTIYF. DNA for the CDR3: TGTGCCAGCAGTGAAGCGCAACCCGGCGGTGGAAACACCATATATTTT.

CDR3 sequence reads: CSVEEDRVSGTEAFF. The CDR3 DNA reads as TGCAGCGTTGAAGAAGACAGGGTTTCAGGGACTGAAGCTTTCTTT. The chain employs TRBV29-1 and TRBJ1-1, with 7 nucleotides matching TRBD1. With 0 bases clipped from V and 5 bases from J, the junction kept 9 bases outside the gene matches. From germline, CDR1 is SQVTM and CDR2 ANQGSEA. The CDR3 is made up of 15 amino acids.

The CDR3 DNA reads TGCGCCAGCAGATTAGACAGGAGACCTGGAAACACCATATATTTT. This codes for CASRLDRRPGNTIYF. J is TRBJ1-3 and V is TRBV5-1, with D tentatively TRBD1 (6 bases). CDR1 is SGHRS, CDR2 YFSETQ, per germline. CDR3 length: 15 amino acids. The V end lost 5 bases, the J end lost 2 bases, and 14 bases lay between the germline ends.

The table lists this clone with a count of one. This rearrangement joins TRBV7-9 to TRBJ1-6; no clear D. CDR3 size: 14 residues. Trimming cost V 4 bases and J 10 bases, with 14 bases left between them. The V gene's germline CDR1 is SEHNR and CDR2 FQNEAQ (reference sequence). CDR3 residues: CASSYSDPSSPLHF. The CDR3 coding sequence is TGTGCCAGCAGCTACAGTGACCCTTCATCACCCCTCCACTTT.

The rearrangement uses TRBV27 and TRBJ2-2, with unresolved D. The CDR3 consists of 14 residues. Germline V CDR1 and CDR2: MNHEY, SMNVEV (reference sequence). V shed 1 base and J shed 1 base, with 4 bases lying between them. The CDR3 coding sequence is TGTGCCAGCAGTTTATGGCAGAACACCGGGGAGCTGTTTTTT. Residues: CASSLWQNTGELFF.

This chain links TRBV6-2 or TRBV6-3 with TRBJ2-2, with TRBD1 identical over 8 bases. In germline, CDR1 is MNHEY, CDR2 SVGEGT. This CDR3 has 14 residues. Trimming at V came to 7 bases and at J to 6 bases, leaving 7 bases not matched to a gene. Here the CDR3 reads CASTPTGASGELFF. The CDR3 DNA reads TGTGCCAGCACCCCGACAGGGGCTTCCGGGGAGCTGTTTTTT.

The rearrangement joins TRBV12-3 or TRBV12-4 to TRBJ2-2, with unresolved D. V was shortened by 7 bases and J by 7 bases, with 10 bases between the two germline ends. The CDR3 covers 12 residues. CDR3 region: CASTLQVGELFF. DNA for the CDR3: TGTGCCAGCACCCTTCAGGTCGGGGAGCTGTTTTTT.

The chain uses TRBV7-3 and TRBJ2-1; possible D gene TRBD2, 6 bases. Trimming cost V 3 bases and J 2 bases, with 11 bases left between them. This CDR3 is 15 amino acids long. In germline, CDR1 is SGHTA, CDR2 FQGTGA. The CDR3 DNA reads as TGTGCCAGCAGCTTGAACGGGGGAGCCTACAATGAGCAGTTCTTC. Translation: CASSLNGGAYNEQFF.

The J gene is TRBJ2-7, the V gene TRBV5-1, with D possibly matching TRBD1 (5 bases). V gave up 0 bases and J gave up 1 base, with 8 bases separating them. Germline loops: CDR1 SGHRS, CDR2 YFSETQ. This CDR3 contains 14 residues. The CDR3 nucleotides are TGCGCCAGCAGCTTGGACGGACAATCCTACGAGCAGTACTTC. Translating it yields CASSLDGQSYEQYF.

This CDR3 is CAWVGLTAFSMSGYTF. For the CDR3, the DNA is TGTGCCTGGGTGGGCTTGACAGCTTTTTCTATGAGCGGCTACACCTTC. The V gene is TRBV30, the J gene TRBJ1-2; TRBD1 might be the D (5 bases). The CDR3 totals 16 residues. V was cut by 5 bases and J by 8 bases, with 27 bases left in between. Germline CDR1 is GTSNPN and CDR2 is SVGIG (reference sequence).

J is TRBJ1-5 and V is TRBV12-5; D ambiguous. CDR3 length equals 15 residues. Germline V gene data show CDR1 as LGHNT and CDR2 as FRNRAP. V was trimmed by 4 bases and J by 0 bases, leaving 10 bases between them. The CDR3: CASGSRVISNQPQHF. The CDR3 nucleotides read TGTGCTAGTGGTTCACGGGTCATTAGCAATCAGCCCCAGCATTTT.

V and J are TRBV5-1 and TRBJ2-5; no definite D call. The CDR3 totals 13 residues. Germline V gene sequence: CDR1 SGHRS, CDR2 YFSETQ. V was shortened by 0 bases and J by 5 bases, with 8 bases between the two germline ends. CDR3 sequence: CASSLGLGETQYF. The DNA for the CDR3 is TGCGCCAGCAGCTTGGGACTCGGGGAGACCCAGTACTTC. The whole variable domain, remainder taken from reference TRBV5-1 and TRBJ2-5, is KAGVTQTPRYLIKTRGQQVTLSCSPISGHRSVSWYQQTPGQGLQFLFEYFSETQRNKGNFPGRFSGRQFSNSRSEMNVSTLELGDSALYLCASSLGLGETQYFGPGTRLLVL.

The V and J genes are TRBV3-1 (or the pseudogene TRBV3-2) and TRBJ2-7, with 8 nucleotides matching TRBD2. In germline, CDR1 is LGHDT, CDR2 YNNKEL (reference sequence). Trimming removed 11 bases from V and 7 bases from J; junction bases left unmatched: 7. This CDR3 comprises 11 residues. The CDR3 DNA reads TGTGCCTCTGACGGGAGGGGGGAGCAGTACTTC. Encoded protein: CASDGRGEQYF.